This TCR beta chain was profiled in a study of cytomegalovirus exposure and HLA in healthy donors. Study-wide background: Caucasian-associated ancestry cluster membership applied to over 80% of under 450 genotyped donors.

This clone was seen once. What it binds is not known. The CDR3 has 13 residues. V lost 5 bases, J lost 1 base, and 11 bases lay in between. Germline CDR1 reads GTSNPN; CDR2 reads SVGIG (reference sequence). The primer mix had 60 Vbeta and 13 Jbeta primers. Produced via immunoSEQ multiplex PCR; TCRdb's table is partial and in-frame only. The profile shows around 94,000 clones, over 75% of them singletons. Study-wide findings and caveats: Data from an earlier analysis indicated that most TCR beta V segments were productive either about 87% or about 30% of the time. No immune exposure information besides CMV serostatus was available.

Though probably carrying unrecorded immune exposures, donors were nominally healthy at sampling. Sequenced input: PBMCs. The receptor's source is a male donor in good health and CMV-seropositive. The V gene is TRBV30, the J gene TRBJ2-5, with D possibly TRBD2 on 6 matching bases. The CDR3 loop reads CAWARRAQETQYF. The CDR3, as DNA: TGTGCCTGGGCCAGGAGGGCCCAAGAGACCCAGTACTTC. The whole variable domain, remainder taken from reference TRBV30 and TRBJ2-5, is SQTIHQWPATLVQPVGSPLSLECTVEGTSNPNLYWYRQAAGRGLQLLFYSVGIGQISSEVPQNLSASRPQDRQFILSSKKLLLSDSGFYLCAWARRAQETQYFGPGTRLLVL.